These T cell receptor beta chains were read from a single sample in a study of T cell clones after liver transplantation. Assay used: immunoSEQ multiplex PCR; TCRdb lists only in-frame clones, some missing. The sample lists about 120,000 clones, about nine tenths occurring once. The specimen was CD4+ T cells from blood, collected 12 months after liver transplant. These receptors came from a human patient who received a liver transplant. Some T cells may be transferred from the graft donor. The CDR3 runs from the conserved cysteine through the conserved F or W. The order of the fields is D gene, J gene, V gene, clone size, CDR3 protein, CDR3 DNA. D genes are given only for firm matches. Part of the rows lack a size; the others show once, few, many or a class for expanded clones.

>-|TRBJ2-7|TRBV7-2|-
CASSLRLGEQYF
TGTGCCAGCAGCTTAAGATTGGGAGAGCAGTACTTC
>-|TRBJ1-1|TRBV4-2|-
CASSQEGFTEAFF
TGTGCCAGCAGCCAAGAGGGGTTCACTGAAGCTTTCTTT
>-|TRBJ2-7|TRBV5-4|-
CASSLGTMKQYF
TGTGCCAGCAGCTTGGGGACTATGAAGCAGTACTTC
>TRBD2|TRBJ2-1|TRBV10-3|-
CAIRGGLAGGDNEQFF
TGTGCCATCAGAGGGGGACTAGCGGGAGGAGACAATGAGCAGTTCTTC
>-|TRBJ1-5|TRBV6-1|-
CASRETFANQPQHF
TGTGCCAGCAGGGAGACCTTTGCCAATCAGCCCCAGCATTTT
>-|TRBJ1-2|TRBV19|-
CASSIVRGSYGYTF
TGTGCCAGTAGTATTGTGAGGGGTAGCTATGGCTACACCTTC
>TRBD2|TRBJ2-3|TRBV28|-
CASSSSGRWSDTQYF
TGTGCCAGCAGTAGTAGCGGGAGGTGGTCAGATACGCAGTATTTT
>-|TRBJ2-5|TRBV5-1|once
CASSGAGTQETQYF
TGCGCCAGCAGTGGTGCCGGAACTCAAGAGACCCAGTACTTC
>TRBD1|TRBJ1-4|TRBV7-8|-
CASSSLVDRATNEKLFF
TGTGCCAGCAGCTCATTGGTCGACAGGGCAACTAATGAAAAACTGTTTTTT
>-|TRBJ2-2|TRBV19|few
CASGGRTNTGELFF
TGTGCCAGCGGGGGCAGGACGAACACCGGGGAGCTGTTTTTT
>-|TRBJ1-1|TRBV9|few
CASSPQVGGLNTEAFF
TGTGCCAGCAGCCCCCAGGTAGGGGGTTTGAACACTGAAGCTTTCTTT
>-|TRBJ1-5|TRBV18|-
CASSPSGENSRNQPQHF
TGTGCCAGCTCACCATCGGGCGAGAACTCGCGCAATCAGCCCCAGCATTTT
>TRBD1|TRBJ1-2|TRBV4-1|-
CASSQDTGAYGYTF
TGCGCCAGCAGCCAAGACACAGGGGCCTATGGCTACACCTTC
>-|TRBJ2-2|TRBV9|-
CASSGPNTGELFF
TGTGCCAGCAGCGGCCCGAACACCGGGGAGCTGTTTTTT
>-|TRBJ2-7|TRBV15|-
CATSREKAGSAYEQYF
TGTGCCACCAGCAGAGAAAAGGCAGGGTCTGCCTACGAGCAGTACTTC
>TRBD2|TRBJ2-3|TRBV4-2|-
CASSRGLAGEMVDTQYF
TGTGCCAGCAGCCGCGGACTAGCGGGAGAGATGGTAGATACGCAGTATTTT
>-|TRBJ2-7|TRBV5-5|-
CASSYGYEQYF
TGTGCCAGCAGCTATGGGTACGAGCAGTACTTC